The 30 T cell receptor beta chains presented below share a single source sample, sequenced in a study of CD8 T cells in Susac syndrome. After extraction with the RNeasy kit, about 0.45 to 1 ug of the RNA was reverse transcribed using random hexamers. MiXCR was run by TCRdb on the immunoSEQ multiplex PCR reads, yielding one entry per CDR3 protein. The repertoire holds around 150,000 distinct CDR3 sequences, with roughly 95% as singletons. The material sequenced was CD4+ T cells from PBMCs. The receptors originated from a human donor with multiple sclerosis.

This clonotype was recorded once. V usage is TRBV19 and J usage is TRBJ2-5; D may match TRBD1 or TRBD2 (5 bases each). Trimming cost V 6 bases and J 5 bases, with 13 bases left between them. The CDR3 loop spans 13 amino acids. CDR1 is LNHDA and CDR2 is SQIVND in the germline V gene (reference sequence). CDR3 nucleotide sequence: TGTGCCAGTAGATTCGGGGCAGGGGAGACCCAGTACTTC. The encoded protein is CASRFGAGETQYF.

The chain carries TRBV5-1 and TRBJ2-5, with 12 bases identical to TRBD2. With 4 bases clipped from V and 4 bases from J, the junction kept 5 bases outside the gene matches. The CDR3 is made up of 15 amino acids. Germline V gene data show CDR1 as SGHRS and CDR2 as YFSETQ. CDR3 residues: CASSPPGLAGETQYF. The CDR3 nucleotides are TGCGCCAGCAGCCCCCCGGGACTAGCGGGAGAGACCCAGTACTTC.

The J gene is TRBJ2-1, the V gene TRBV3-1; TRBD1 or TRBD2 may be the D gene (5 bases each). The CDR3 contains 13 residues. V dropped 0 bases and J dropped 12 bases, with 12 bases sitting between them. Germline assignment: CDR1 LGHDT and CDR2 YNNKEL (reference sequence). DNA for the CDR3: TGTGCCAGCAGCCAAGATCGGGGCTTAGTGCAGTTCTTC. This encodes CASSQDRGLVQFF.

This clonotype was picked up a small number of times. This chain connects TRBV11-2 to TRBJ2-1; the D gene is possibly TRBD1 (6 bases). From germline, CDR1 is SGHAT and CDR2 FQNNGV. V was pared by 4 bases and J by 6 bases, with 10 bases between. The CDR3 is 13 amino acids. The CDR3 is CASSYDRSNEQFF. As DNA, the CDR3 is TGTGCCAGCAGCTACGACAGGTCCAATGAGCAGTTCTTC.

This rearrangement joins TRBV5-1 to TRBJ2-4, with 7 bases aligning to TRBD1. Trimming took 4 bases from V and 5 from J; bases not matched to a gene: 3. Germline V CDR1 and CDR2: SGHRS, YFSETQ. CDR3 length: 13 amino acids. CDR3 amino acids: CASSLGQQNIQYF. The CDR3 nucleotides are TGCGCCAGCAGCCTGGGACAGCAAAACATTCAGTACTTC.

This chain joins TRBV6-5 and TRBJ1-2, with D possibly TRBD1 on 5 matching bases. Trimming cost V 0 bases and J 5 bases, with 13 bases left between them. The CDR3 extends over 15 amino acids. The germline CDR1 and CDR2 sequences are MNHEY and SVGAGI. The DNA of the CDR3 is TGTGCCAGCAGTTACTCGCCGGGGACGGCATATGGCTACACCTTC. It codes for CASSYSPGTAYGYTF.

The rearrangement uses TRBV28 and TRBJ2-4; D is uncertain. Trimming stripped 7 bases from V and 0 bases from J, with 7 bases between. There are 13 residues in the CDR3. Germline V gives CDR1 MDHEN, CDR2 SYDVKM. In DNA, the CDR3 is TGTGCCAGCACATGGGGAGCCAAAAACATTCAGTACTTC. Translating it yields CASTWGAKNIQYF.

This chain uses TRBV5-1 with TRBJ1-1; possibly TRBD1 for D (5 bases). The CDR3 extends over 15 amino acids. V lost 4 bases and J 5 bases, leaving 18 bases between the germline ends. CDR1 SGHRS and CDR2 YFSETQ come from the germline V gene. The CDR3 spells CASSVSGTLGTEAFF. DNA of the CDR3: TGCGCCAGCAGCGTCTCCGGGACCCTGGGGACTGAAGCTTTCTTT.

The chain combines TRBV6-5 with TRBJ1-2; tentatively, D is TRBD1 (5 bases). Trimming took off 1 base at V and 6 bases at J, with 12 bases between the two ends. CDR1 MNHEY and CDR2 SVGAGI come from the germline V gene. CDR3 length: 14 residues. For the CDR3, the DNA is TGTGCCAGCAGTTACTTCGGGGGACTGGATGGCTACACCTTC. Its translation: CASSYFGGLDGYTF.

This chain links TRBV7-8 with TRBJ1-2, with TRBD1 identical over 7 bases. The CDR3 extends over 14 amino acids. Germline CDR1 and CDR2: SGHVS and FQNEAQ. The ends lost 7 bases at V and 6 bases at J; junction bases unmatched: 11. DNA of the CDR3: TGTGCCAGCACCTTGCGCGACAGGGCTAATGGCTACACCTTC. Encoded protein: CASTLRDRANGYTF.

The genes are TRBV30 and TRBJ1-1; no clear D. The V and J ends lost 3 bases and 1 base respectively, with 6 bases between them. The CDR3 sequence is 12 residues long. Germline V gives CDR1 GTSNPN, CDR2 SVGIG (reference sequence). In DNA, the CDR3 is TGTGCCTGGAGGTTGGGGAACACTGAAGCTTTCTTT. It encodes CAWRLGNTEAFF.

This chain links TRBV12-3 or TRBV12-4 with TRBJ2-1, with 9 bases aligning to TRBD1. This CDR3 contains 13 residues. V dropped 5 bases and J dropped 7; count of bases not matched to a gene: 3. This CDR3 is CASSTDRGNEQFF. The CDR3 nucleotides are TGTGCCAGCAGTACAGACAGGGGGAATGAGCAGTTCTTC.

J is TRBJ1-3 and V is TRBV11-3; no clear D gene. The V end lost 3 bases, the J end lost 0 bases, and 3 bases lay between the germline ends. This CDR3 spans 13 amino acids. Looked up from germline, CDR1 is SGHNT and CDR2 is YENEEA. The CDR3 DNA is TGTGCCAGCAGCTTCTCCTCTGGAAACACCATATATTTT. This sequence encodes CASSFSSGNTIYF.

Of note for this clonotype: One junction end disagrees with the germline gene, perhaps due to a read error. The rearrangement links TRBV9 to TRBJ1-2; D is ambiguous. This CDR3 spans 12 amino acids. CDR1 and CDR2 from the germline V gene are SGDLS and YYNGEE. The CDR3, as DNA: TGCGCCAGCTTCATGGATATCTATGGCTACACCTTC. It is translated as CASFMDIYGYTF.

The chain combines TRBV20-1 with TRBJ2-6, with 9 positions matching TRBD1. There are 18 residues in the CDR3. V was pared by 1 base and J by 0 bases, with 7 bases of the junction left unmatched. Germline CDR1 is DFQATT and CDR2 is SNEGSKA (reference sequence). CDR3: CSARGRQGGRSGANVLTF. The CDR3 DNA is TGCAGTGCTAGAGGTAGACAGGGGGGCCGCTCTGGGGCCAACGTCCTGACTTTC.

Written as DNA, the CDR3 is TGCAGTGCTACCCGGACAAGCTACGAGCAGTACTTC. Amino acids: CSATRTSYEQYF. V gene TRBV20-1 combines with J gene TRBJ2-7; weak D call: TRBD1 (5 bases). V dropped 4 bases and J dropped 3 bases, with 10 bases sitting between them. The CDR3 length is 12 residues. Germline V gives CDR1 DFQATT, CDR2 SNEGSKA (reference sequence).

The chain carries TRBV20-1 and TRBJ2-5; perhaps TRBD2 as D (5 bases). In germline, CDR1 is DFQATT, CDR2 SNEGSKA (reference sequence). The CDR3 covers 14 residues. Between the trimmed V and J ends, which lost 4 bases and 4 bases, there was a span of 16 bases. Here the CDR3 DNA reads TGCAGTGCTACCCCGGCAGGAGGTTTAGAGACCCAGTACTTC. Protein: CSATPAGGLETQYF.

The chain combines TRBV5-1 with TRBJ1-2; D gene uncertain. Trimming stripped 1 base from V and 3 bases from J, with 10 bases between. There are 14 residues in the CDR3. The germline gives CDR1 SGHRS, CDR2 YFSETQ. Here the CDR3 DNA reads TGCGCCAGCAGCTTGATGGGGATGGACTATGGCTACACCTTC. This translates into CASSLMGMDYGYTF. Variable domain in full (rest from reference TRBV5-1 and TRBJ1-2): KAGVTQTPRYLIKTRGQQVTLSCSPISGHRSVSWYQQTPGQGLQFLFEYFSETQRNKGNFPGRFSGRQFSNSRSEMNVSTLELGDSALYLCASSLMGMDYGYTFGSGTRLTVV.

The count of this clonotype is one. The chain carries TRBV7-2 and TRBJ2-7, with D tentatively TRBD1 or TRBD2 (5 bases each). This CDR3 spans 16 amino acids. Germline assignment: CDR1 SGHTA and CDR2 FQGNSA. Trimming took off 0 bases at V and 3 bases at J, with 15 bases between the two ends. CDR3 residues: CASSLALGEKVYEQYF. In nucleotides, the CDR3 is TGTGCCAGCAGCTTAGCCCTGGGGGAGAAGGTCTACGAGCAGTACTTC.

This chain links TRBV7-2 with TRBJ2-7, with 11 nucleotides matching TRBD2. The CDR3 totals 15 residues. Germline V gene lookup returns CDR1 SGHTA and CDR2 FQGNSA. V gave up 5 bases and J gave up 5 bases; unmatched junction bases: 8. CDR3 sequence reads: CASSTTSGRPNEQYF. Here the CDR3 DNA reads TGTGCCAGCAGCACAACTAGCGGGAGACCGAACGAGCAGTACTTC.

The chain recombines TRBV7-9 with TRBJ2-7; maybe TRBD2 (5 bases). The CDR3 sequence is 16 residues long. CDR1 is SEHNR and CDR2 is FQNEAQ in the germline V gene (reference sequence). V shed 1 base and J shed 2 bases, with 15 bases lying between them. The CDR3 protein is CASSLGLGDSTYEQYF. DNA of the CDR3: TGTGCCAGCAGCTTAGGACTCGGGGATTCGACCTACGAGCAGTACTTC.

The V gene is TRBV29-1, the J gene TRBJ2-3; no reliable D call. CDR3 size: 10 residues. The germline CDR1 and CDR2 sequences are SQVTM and ANQGSEA. Trimming removed 6 bases at V and 6 bases at J, with 7 bases between. DNA of the CDR3: TGCAGCGTCTCGAGGGATACGCAGTATTTT. It codes for CSVSRDTQYF.

The chain links TRBV6-2 or TRBV6-3 to TRBJ2-1; perhaps TRBD2 as D (5 bases). Germline V gene lookup returns CDR1 MNHEY and CDR2 SVGEGT. The CDR3 is 13 residues long. Trimming stripped 0 bases from V and 9 bases from J, with 9 bases between. CDR3 sequence reads: CASSYSQGGEQFF. Written as DNA, the CDR3 is TGTGCCAGCAGTTACTCACAAGGAGGTGAGCAGTTCTTC.

The chain links TRBV30 to TRBJ2-3, with D tentatively TRBD1 (6 bases). Trimming shortened V by 1 base and J by 5 bases, and 22 bases separated the two germline ends. CDR3 length equals 17 residues. The germline V gene has CDR1 GTSNPN and CDR2 SVGIG (reference sequence). CDR3 nucleotide sequence: TGTGCCTGGAGTGCCGAAATCGACAGGATAAGGGTAGATACGCAGTATTTT. This encodes CAWSAEIDRIRVDTQYF.

The chain recombines TRBV5-1 with TRBJ2-2; 10 bases are shared with TRBD2. Losses at the gene ends were 0 bases for V and 2 bases for J; bases not matched to a gene: 1. The CDR3 covers 16 residues. Germline V CDR1 and CDR2: SGHRS, YFSETQ. CDR3 bases: TGCGCCAGCAGCTTGGAACTAGCGGGAAACACCGGGGAGCTGTTTTTT. Its protein is CASSLELAGNTGELFF.

This clonotype was detected a few times. This chain links TRBV6-1 with TRBJ1-2, with D tentatively TRBD1 (5 bases). Trimming took off 6 bases at V and 2 bases at J, with 7 bases between the two ends. CDR1 is MNHNS, CDR2 SASEGT, per germline. The CDR3 is 12 amino acids. The CDR3 nucleotides are TGTGCCAGCAGCCCAGGGAACTATGGCTACACCTTC. Its translation is CASSPGNYGYTF.

The V and J genes are TRBV4-2 and TRBJ2-1; D is undetermined. CDR3 length: 17 residues. The V and J ends lost 1 base and 0 bases respectively, with 13 bases between them. CDR1 and CDR2 (germline): LGHNA, YNFKEQ. CDR3 nucleotides: TGTGCCAGCAGCCAAGTTAAGGCGCGACACTCCTACAATGAGCAGTTCTTC. The encoded protein is CASSQVKARHSYNEQFF.

The chain recombines TRBV6-5 with TRBJ2-6; D is uncertain. The CDR3 runs to 17 residues. Trimming removed 0 bases at V and 0 bases at J, with 9 bases between. Looked up from germline, CDR1 is MNHEY and CDR2 is SVGAGI. The CDR3 sequence: CASSYSPIPSGANVLTF. The CDR3 DNA sequence: TGTGCCAGCAGTTACTCACCAATCCCCTCTGGGGCCAACGTCCTGACTTTC.

Concerning this clonotype: A read error may produce the germline difference seen at one junction end. V usage is TRBV5-1 and J usage is TRBJ1-4; D perhaps matches TRBD1 (5 bases). This CDR3 spans 15 amino acids. The V gene's germline CDR1 is SGHRS and CDR2 YFSETQ. CDR3 loop: CTSSLGFRVREKLFF. The CDR3 nucleotides read TGCACCAGCAGCTTGGGGTTCAGGGTTCGGGAAAAACTGTTTTTT.

This chain links TRBV30 with TRBJ1-1; 9 positions agree with TRBD1. The CDR3 totals 14 residues. The germline V gene encodes CDR1 GTSNPN and CDR2 SVGIG (reference sequence). V lost 3 bases and J lost 4; bases outside the gene matches: 6. CDR3 residues: CAWSRGQGITEAFF. CDR3 DNA: TGTGCCTGGAGCCGAGGACAGGGGATCACTGAAGCTTTCTTT.